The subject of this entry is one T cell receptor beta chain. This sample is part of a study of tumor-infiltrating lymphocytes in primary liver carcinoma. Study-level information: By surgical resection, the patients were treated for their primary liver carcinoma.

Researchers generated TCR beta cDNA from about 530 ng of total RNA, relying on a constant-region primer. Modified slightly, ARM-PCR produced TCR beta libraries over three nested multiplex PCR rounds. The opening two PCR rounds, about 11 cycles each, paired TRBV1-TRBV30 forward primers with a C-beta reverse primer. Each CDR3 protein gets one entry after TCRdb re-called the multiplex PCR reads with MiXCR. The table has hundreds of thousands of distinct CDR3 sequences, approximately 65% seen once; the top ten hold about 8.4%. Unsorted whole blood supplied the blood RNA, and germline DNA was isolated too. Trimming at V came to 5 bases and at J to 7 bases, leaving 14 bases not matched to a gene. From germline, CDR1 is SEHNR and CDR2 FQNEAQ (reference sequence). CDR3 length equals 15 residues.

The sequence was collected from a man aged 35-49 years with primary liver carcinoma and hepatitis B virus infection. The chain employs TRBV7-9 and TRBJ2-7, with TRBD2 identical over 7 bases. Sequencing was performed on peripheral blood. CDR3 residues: CASSAIGRRAGEQYF. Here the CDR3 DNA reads TGTGCCAGCAGCGCGATCGGCAGGAGAGCGGGGGAGCAGTACTTC.